The 18 T cell receptor beta chains below were found in one sample sequenced in a study of T cells in Graves' hyperthyroidism and ophthalmopathy. It was RNA transcripts that yielded the amplified TCR beta CDR3 regions. The TCR CDR3 first-round RT-PCR relied on the HTBI primer set. TCRdb re-called the multiplex PCR reads with MiXCR, one entry per CDR3 protein. The top ten hold under 20% of the sample, which has about 480,000 distinct CDR3 sequences, around an eighth seen once. Sequencing was performed on blood. The receptors were gathered from a woman aged 18-30 years with Graves' hyperthyroidism.

J is TRBJ1-1 and V is TRBV30, with 7 positions matching TRBD1. The CDR3 consists of 12 residues. Germline loops: CDR1 GTSNPN, CDR2 SVGIG (reference sequence). V shed 0 bases, J shed 10 bases, and the junction held 5 bases outside the gene matches. The CDR3 is CAWSVGQFTAFF. The CDR3 DNA reads TGTGCCTGGAGTGTGGGACAGTTTACAGCTTTCTTT.

This chain joins TRBV19 and TRBJ1-1; 9 bases agree with TRBD1. V lost 2 bases to trimming and J lost 4 bases; unmatched junction nucleotides: 11. This CDR3 contains 17 residues. Germline V gene sequence: CDR1 LNHDA, CDR2 SQIVND (reference sequence). The CDR3 bases are TGTGCCAGTAGTATATCGACAGGGGGGGTTCGGACCACTGAAGCTTTCTTT. Translating it yields CASSISTGGVRTTEAFF. Full variable domain (remainder filled in from reference TRBV19 and TRBJ1-1): DGGITQSPKYLFRKEGQNVTLSCEQNLNHDAMYWYRQDPGQGLRLIYYSQIVNDFQKGDIAEGYSVSREKKESFPLTVTSAQKNPTAFYLCASSISTGGVRTTEAFFGQGTRLTVV.

Notes on this clonotype: A much larger clonotype is one base distant, so this may be a read error. J is TRBJ1-1 and V is TRBV20-1, with unresolved D. The CDR3 is made up of 14 amino acids. Per the germline V gene, CDR1 is DFQATT and CDR2 is SNEGSKA (reference sequence). Trimming removed 5 bases from V and 0 bases from J, with 13 bases in between. The CDR3 DNA sequence: TGCAGTGCTCAACCAAGGGCTCTGAACACTGAAGCTTTCTTT. Translation gives CSAQPRALNTEAFF.

The V and J genes are TRBV2 and TRBJ2-7; D is undetermined. The germline V gene encodes CDR1 SNHLY and CDR2 FYNNEI. V was pared by 5 bases and J by 2 bases, with 13 bases between. The CDR3 runs to 14 residues. Written as DNA, the CDR3 is TGTGCCAGCAGTAGCCTAGGATCAACCTACGAGCAGTACGTC. It codes for CASSSLGSTYEQYV.

This clonotype was counted between two and nine times. V is TRBV3-1 and J is TRBJ2-3; D unclear. The CDR3 consists of 13 residues. Deletions cut 1 base from V and 6 bases from J, with 8 bases between. Germline CDR1 is LGHDT and CDR2 is YNNKEL (reference sequence). The CDR3 sequence: CASSQVLGDTQYF. The CDR3, as DNA: TGTGCCAGCAGCCAAGTCCTCGGGGATACGCAGTATTTT.

This clonotype was observed many times. The CDR3 spells CASSLGDGSSYNEQFF. The CDR3 DNA reads TGCGCCAGCAGCTTGGGGGACGGTAGCTCCTACAATGAGCAGTTCTTC. The chain joins TRBV5-1 to TRBJ2-1; D possibly matches TRBD1 or TRBD2 (5 bases each). Germline assignment: CDR1 SGHRS and CDR2 YFSETQ. This CDR3 has 16 amino acids. Deletions cut 0 bases from V and 0 bases from J, with 10 bases between.

This clonotype was found many times. This chain connects TRBV19 to TRBJ2-1, with 8 bases lining up with TRBD2. Germline CDR1 and CDR2: LNHDA and SQIVND (reference sequence). The trim removed 4 bases at V and 0 bases at J, leaving 5 bases unmatched. The CDR3 contains 16 residues. The CDR3 region has the DNA TGTGCCAGTAGTACTCGACTAGCGTACTCCTACAATGAGCAGTTCTTC. The encoded protein is CASSTRLAYSYNEQFF.

This clonotype was picked up many times. The chain uses TRBV20-1 and TRBJ2-5; D not resolved. Germline V CDR1 and CDR2: DFQATT, SNEGSKA (reference sequence). The CDR3 is 14 amino acids. Trimming cost V 0 bases and J 5 bases, with 13 bases left between them. CDR3 sequence reads: CSAREWGSSETQYF. The CDR3 DNA follows: TGCAGTGCTAGAGAGTGGGGTAGCAGCGAGACCCAGTACTTC.

This clonotype was counted at least ten times. This rearrangement joins TRBV5-1 to TRBJ2-7; TRBD2 agrees at 7 bases. V lost 2 bases and J lost 0; bases outside the gene matches: 2. The germline V gene encodes CDR1 SGHRS and CDR2 YFSETQ. The CDR3 consists of 14 residues. In nucleotides, the CDR3 is TGCGCCAGCAGCTTCGGCGGGAGCTCCTACGAGCAGTACTTC. This gives the protein CASSFGGSSYEQYF.

This clonotype was observed at least ten times. This rearrangement joins TRBV7-3 to TRBJ2-1, with TRBD2 matching 11 bases. Germline V CDR1 and CDR2: SGHTA, FQGTGA. V lost 7 bases to trimming and J lost 5 bases; unmatched junction nucleotides: 4. The length of the CDR3 is 14 residues. The CDR3 loop reads CASNLGLADNEQFF. The DNA for the CDR3 is TGTGCCAGCAACTTGGGACTAGCGGACAATGAGCAGTTCTTC.

This clonotype was seen repeatedly, ten times or more. This chain links TRBV3-1 with TRBJ2-5; TRBD1 is a possible D gene (5 bases). V lost 3 bases, J lost 5 bases, and 13 bases lay in between. This CDR3 is built from 14 residues. Germline CDR1 is LGHDT and CDR2 is YNNKEL (reference sequence). In nucleotides, the CDR3 is TGTGCCAGCAGCCATCCTATGGGGCCGGAGACCCAGTACTTC. Protein: CASSHPMGPETQYF.

A word on this clonotype: Sequence at one end of the junction differs from germline and may be a read error. The chain uses TRBV30 and TRBJ1-1; D not resolved. Germline V gene lookup returns CDR1 GTSNPN and CDR2 SVGIG (reference sequence). The length of the CDR3 is 14 residues. DNA of the CDR3: TGTGCCTGGAGTGTAGGGCTAATGAACGCTGAAGCTTTCTTT. It is translated as CAWSVGLMNAEAFF.

This clonotype has ten or more counts. The rearrangement uses TRBV24-1 and TRBJ1-2; D remains ambiguous. CDR1 is KGHDR, CDR2 SFDVKD, per germline. Trimming left V 0 bases short and J 0 bases short, with 4 bases between. The CDR3 is made up of 14 amino acids. CDR3 residues: CATSDLTANYGYTF. CDR3 sequence (DNA): TGTGCCACCAGTGATTTGACAGCTAACTATGGCTACACCTTC.

In this sample, this clonotype turned up many times. The chain uses TRBV6-2 or TRBV6-3 and TRBJ2-1, with D tentatively TRBD2 (6 bases). This CDR3 contains 15 residues. Deletions cut 5 bases from V and 3 bases from J, with 14 bases between. Germline CDR1 is MNHEY and CDR2 is SVGEGT. The CDR3, as DNA: TGTGCCAGCAGTATCGGGGGACCACTCTACAATGAGCAGTTCTTC. Residues: CASSIGGPLYNEQFF.

This clonotype was seen many times. The rearrangement uses TRBV20-1 and TRBJ2-2; a possible D gene is TRBD1 (6 bases). V was trimmed by 0 bases and J by 4 bases, leaving 15 bases between them. Germline V gene sequence: CDR1 DFQATT, CDR2 SNEGSKA (reference sequence). This CDR3 comprises 16 residues. The CDR3: CSAREGNRDITGELFF. CDR3 DNA sequence: TGCAGTGCTAGAGAGGGGAACAGGGATATCACCGGGGAGCTGTTTTTT.

In its sample, this clonotype was seen a few times. V gene TRBV5-8 combines with J gene TRBJ2-1; 7 bases fit TRBD1. The CDR3 extends over 14 amino acids. Germline V lookup: CDR1 SGHTS, CDR2 YDEGEE. J was trimmed by 4 bases and V by 3 bases; bases with no gene match: 4. As DNA, the CDR3 is TGTGCCAGCAGCTCCCGGGACAGTTACAATGAGCAGTTCTTC. This gives the protein CASSSRDSYNEQFF.

This clonotype was detected ten times or more. J is TRBJ2-2 and V is TRBV20-1; D gene unclear. Per the germline V gene, CDR1 is DFQATT and CDR2 is SNEGSKA (reference sequence). The CDR3 loop spans 13 amino acids. Deletions cut 6 bases from V and 6 bases from J, with 14 bases between. The CDR3 reads CSASAAFPGELFF. CDR3 sequence (DNA): TGCAGTGCAAGTGCAGCATTTCCCGGGGAGCTGTTTTTT.

The V and J genes are TRBV9 and TRBJ1-4; 10 nucleotides agree with TRBD1. Germline CDR1 reads SGDLS; CDR2 reads YYNGEE. Trimming took 4 bases from V and 4 from J; bases not matched to a gene: 4. The CDR3 is 15 residues long. CDR3 DNA sequence: TGTGCCAGCAGCTTATGGACAGGGGGTAATGAAAAACTGTTTTTT. It encodes CASSLWTGGNEKLFF.